The 25 T cell receptor beta chains presented below share a single source sample, sequenced in a study of T cells in Graves' hyperthyroidism and ophthalmopathy. Researchers amplified the TCR beta CDR3 regions from RNA transcripts. The study used the HTBI primer set for a first-round RT-PCR of the TCR CDR3. TCRdb ran MiXCR on the multiplex PCR reads and lists one entry per CDR3 protein. Among roughly 840,000 distinct CDR3 sequences listed, more than 30% were seen once. Sequenced material: blood. All receptors derive from a man between 18 and 29 years old with Graves' hyperthyroidism.

The table lists this clonotype with many counts. V gene TRBV29-1 combines with J gene TRBJ2-5, with 10 bases lining up with TRBD2. CDR3 length: 14 amino acids. Trimming at V came to 6 bases and at J to 4 bases, leaving 8 bases not matched to a gene. Per the germline V gene, CDR1 is SQVTM and CDR2 is ANQGSEA. The CDR3 DNA reads as TGCAGCGTCGAACTAGCGGGGAGGGGAGAGACCCAGTACTTC. Its protein is CSVELAGRGETQYF.

The gene calls are TRBV9 and TRBJ1-4; D not resolved. From germline, CDR1 is SGDLS and CDR2 YYNGEE. The CDR3 runs 13 residues. V lost 0 bases to trimming and J lost 8 bases, with 8 bases between them. The CDR3 protein is CASSVGEGEKLFF. DNA for the CDR3: TGTGCCAGCAGCGTAGGGGAGGGAGAAAAACTGTTTTTT. The full variable domain, in which reference TRBV9 and TRBJ1-4 provide the parts outside the CDR3, is DSGVTQTPKHLITATGQRVTLRCSPRSGDLSVYWYQQSLDQGLQFLIQYYNGEERAKGNILERFSAQQFPDLHSELNLSSLELGDSALYFCASSVGEGEKLFFGSGTQLSVL.

V is TRBV12-3 or TRBV12-4 and J is TRBJ1-6; D uncertain. Trimming stripped 6 bases from V and 7 bases from J, with 13 bases between. The CDR3 runs 14 residues. CDR3 in amino acids: CASRAGLSNSPLHF. CDR3 nucleotide sequence: TGTGCCAGCAGAGCCGGGCTCTCAAATTCACCCCTCCACTTT.

Worth noting for this clonotype: This may arise from a read error, as a much more abundant clone is one base away. V and J are TRBV7-2 and TRBJ2-7, with TRBD2 identical over 8 bases. The germline V gene encodes CDR1 SGHTA and CDR2 FQGNSA. The CDR3 loop spans 14 amino acids. CDR3 loop: CATSESGRFYEQHF. The DNA of the CDR3 is TGTGCCACCAGTGAAAGCGGGAGATTTTACGAGCAGCACTTC.

This clonotype was found a few times. The gene calls are TRBV29-1 and TRBJ2-2; no clear D gene. Germline CDR1 reads SQVTM; CDR2 reads ANQGSEA. Trimming shortened V by 8 bases and J by 3 bases, and 10 bases separated the two germline ends. The CDR3 totals 12 residues. CDR3 protein: CSLRRDTGELFF. The DNA of the CDR3 is TGCAGCCTCCGAAGGGACACCGGGGAGCTGTTTTTT.

The chain employs TRBV4-1 and TRBJ1-1; D gene uncertain. Trimming took 4 bases from V and 6 from J, leaving 12 bases between them. Germline values: CDR1 MGHRA, CDR2 YSYEKL. CDR3 length: 13 residues. The CDR3 sequence: CASSPHATAEAFF. The DNA of the CDR3 is TGCGCCAGCAGCCCCCACGCGACCGCTGAAGCTTTCTTT.

The chain is built from TRBV15 and TRBJ2-2, with 7 bases lining up with TRBD2. This CDR3 region has 17 residues. V lost 1 base to trimming and J lost 8 bases; unmatched junction nucleotides: 13. Germline V gives CDR1 LNHNV, CDR2 YYDKDF (reference sequence). In DNA form, the CDR3 reads TGTGCCACCAGCAGAGTCACTAGCGAGACCACCAGGGGGGAGCTGTTTTTT. Translating it yields CATSRVTSETTRGELFF.

This clonotype appeared a few times. The chain combines TRBV9 with TRBJ1-4; possibly TRBD1 for D (5 bases). Germline lookup yields CDR1 SGDLS and CDR2 YYNGEE. Trimming stripped 0 bases from V and 5 bases from J, with 5 bases between. The CDR3 totals 13 residues. The CDR3 is CASSVEGNEKLFF. For the CDR3, the DNA is TGTGCCAGCAGCGTAGAGGGGAATGAAAAACTGTTTTTT.

The chain links TRBV9 to TRBJ2-7; a possible D gene is TRBD2 (5 bases). The germline V gene encodes CDR1 SGDLS and CDR2 YYNGEE. This CDR3 is 13 amino acids long. V was trimmed by 0 bases and J by 2 bases, leaving 6 bases between them. Here the CDR3 DNA reads TGTGCCAGCAGCGTAGACGGGACCTACGAGCAGTACTTC. Translated: CASSVDGTYEQYF.

In DNA, the CDR3 is TGCGCCAGCAGCCGCACAGGGTTGAACTATGGCTACACCTTC. Protein sequence: CASSRTGLNYGYTF. The chain links TRBV4-3 to TRBJ1-2; D is perhaps TRBD1 (6 bases). The germline V gene encodes CDR1 LGHNA and CDR2 YSLEER. The CDR3 sequence is 14 residues long. V was shortened by 4 bases and J by 2 bases, with 11 bases between the two germline ends.

Many counts were recorded for this clonotype. The chain joins TRBV9 to TRBJ1-1; unclear D gene. Germline CDR1 reads SGDLS; CDR2 reads YYNGEE. This CDR3 region has 13 residues. V gave up 0 bases and J gave up 3 bases, with 6 bases separating them. The CDR3, as DNA: TGTGCCAGCAGCGTAGAACCGGACACTGAAGCTTTCTTT. As protein: CASSVEPDTEAFF.

This clonotype was detected a few times. V gene TRBV4-1 combines with J gene TRBJ2-7; D possibly matches TRBD1 or TRBD2 (5 bases each). V was cut by 4 bases and J by 0 bases, with 16 bases left in between. The germline V gene has CDR1 MGHRA and CDR2 YSYEKL. This CDR3 comprises 16 residues. CDR3 DNA: TGCGCCAGCAGCCTAGCCGGGACGGAGGCCTCCTACGAGCAGTACTTC. Its translation is CASSLAGTEASYEQYF.

This clonotype is a singleton in its sample. This could be a read error, since a much larger clone is one nucleotide away. In DNA form, the CDR3 reads TGCGTCAGCAGCAGGAGACAGCCGGGTGATTCACCCCTCCACTTT. Translating gives CVSSRRQPGDSPLHF. V is TRBV5-1 and J is TRBJ1-6; D possibly corresponds to TRBD1 (5 bases). Germline V gives CDR1 SGHRS, CDR2 YFSETQ. The CDR3 extends over 15 amino acids.

This clonotype was observed many times. CDR3 region: CASSLDVGSTEAFF. The CDR3 DNA reads as TGTGCCAGCAGCTTAGATGTAGGGTCCACTGAAGCTTTCTTT. J is TRBJ1-1 and V is TRBV7-9; D ambiguous. Germline CDR1 is SEHNR and CDR2 is FQNEAQ (reference sequence). The CDR3 spans 14 residues. The V gene lost 1 base and the J gene lost 4 bases, with 10 bases spanning the gap.

Only a few counts were recorded for this clonotype. This chain links TRBV25-1 with TRBJ1-1, with D unclear. The CDR3 length is 15 residues. Germline values: CDR1 MGHDK, CDR2 SYGVNS. The V end was cut by 4 bases, the J end by 1 base, with 13 bases between. Here the CDR3 DNA reads TGTGCCAGCAGTGCCCGATTCATATCGAACACTGAAGCTTTCTTT. This codes for CASSARFISNTEAFF.

This clonotype was seen more than once but under ten times. The V gene is TRBV13, the J gene TRBJ1-2, with TRBD1 matching over 8 bases. This CDR3 contains 15 residues. Germline CDR1 PRHDT, CDR2 FYEKMQ (reference sequence). J gave up 5 bases and V 8 bases, and 13 bases lay outside the gene matches. This chain's CDR3 is CASSLQGAQAYGYTF. The DNA of the CDR3 is TGTGCCAGCTCACTCCAGGGGGCGCAGGCATATGGCTACACCTTC.

This clonotype showed up many times. V is TRBV2 and J is TRBJ1-5, with 9 positions matching TRBD1. The trim removed 5 bases at V and 4 bases at J, leaving 9 bases unmatched. Germline loops: CDR1 SNHLY, CDR2 FYNNEI. This CDR3 has 16 residues. The chain's CDR3 is CASSPDRGVGNQPQHF. CDR3 nucleotide sequence: TGTGCCAGCAGTCCGGACAGGGGAGTTGGAAATCAGCCCCAGCATTTT.

This clonotype was seen ten or more times. The V and J genes are TRBV29-1 and TRBJ1-1, with D hard to call. CDR1 SQVTM and CDR2 ANQGSEA come from the germline V gene. V was clipped by 3 bases and J by 0 bases, with 8 bases between them. The CDR3 covers 13 residues. CDR3: CSVEGSLNTEAFF. CDR3 DNA: TGCAGCGTTGAGGGCAGTCTGAACACTGAAGCTTTCTTT.

This sequence joins TRBV7-2 and TRBJ2-7, with D possibly TRBD2 on 7 matching bases. Trimming took off 2 bases at V and 4 bases at J, with 15 bases between the two ends. This CDR3 spans 15 amino acids. The germline gives CDR1 SGHTA, CDR2 FQGNSA. This chain's CDR3 is CASSLSGGQRYEQYF. Here the CDR3 DNA reads TGTGCCAGCAGCTTATCGGGAGGACAGCGATACGAGCAGTACTTC.

The chain joins TRBV5-6 to TRBJ1-5, with 7 bases aligning to TRBD1. The CDR3 consists of 15 residues. Unmatched junction bases numbered 7, after V lost 4 bases and J lost 3 bases. CDR1 and CDR2 (germline): SGHDT, YYEEEE. CDR3 in amino acids: CASSPKDRNNQPQHF. DNA of the CDR3: TGTGCCAGCAGCCCGAAGGACAGGAACAATCAGCCCCAGCATTTT.

The rearrangement joins TRBV20-1 to TRBJ2-5, with D perhaps matching TRBD1 (6 bases). The germline V and J ends were trimmed by 2 bases and 5 bases, with 15 bases remaining between them. The CDR3 is made up of 14 amino acids. CDR1 and CDR2 from the germline V gene are DFQATT and SNEGSKA (reference sequence). CDR3 DNA: TGCAGTGCTAGATGGGCAGGGGATTTGGAGACCCAGTACTTC. Its translation: CSARWAGDLETQYF.

The V gene is TRBV5-1, the J gene TRBJ2-5; the match to TRBD1 covers 9 bases. The length of the CDR3 is 15 residues. The V and J ends lost 7 bases and 5 bases, in that order; junction bases with no gene match: 12. CDR1 and CDR2 from the germline V gene are SGHRS and YFSETQ. CDR3 sequence (DNA): TGCGCCAGCGCGCTCTACAGGGGGCCGGAGGAGACCCAGTACTTC. Translated, it gives CASALYRGPEETQYF.

The V and J genes are TRBV6-5 and TRBJ2-2, with 10 nucleotides matching TRBD1. This CDR3 spans 15 amino acids. V trimming: 8 bases; J trimming: 7 bases; junction bases outside the gene matches: 10. Germline V gene sequence: CDR1 MNHEY, CDR2 SVGAGI. The CDR3 nucleotides are TGTGCCAGCTGGGGACAGGGGATCCCTCACGGGGAGCTGTTTTTT. Protein product: CASWGQGIPHGELFF.

Ten or more counts support this clonotype. This chain links TRBV2 with TRBJ1-6; D is perhaps TRBD1 (6 bases). Germline assignment: CDR1 SNHLY and CDR2 FYNNEI. This CDR3 is built from 15 residues. The germline V and J ends were trimmed by 2 bases and 8 bases, with 13 bases remaining between them. CDR3 amino acids: CASSERGSWDSPLHF. The CDR3 DNA follows: TGTGCCAGCAGTGAAAGGGGGTCCTGGGATTCACCCCTCCACTTT.

This clonotype was seen ten or more times. V usage is TRBV29-1 and J usage is TRBJ1-4, with D possibly matching TRBD1 (6 bases). Germline-derived CDR1 and CDR2 are SQVTM and ANQGSEA. This CDR3 region has 13 residues. The ends were cut back, 5 bases at V and 0 bases at J, with 7 bases in the middle. The CDR3 spells CSVKGATNEKLFF. CDR3 coding DNA: TGCAGCGTTAAGGGGGCAACTAATGAAAAACTGTTTTTT.